The 17 T cell receptor beta chains given below trace back to one sample, sequenced in a study of T cell responses to AZD1222 COVID-19 vaccine. Some clones are missing from TCRdb's copy, which holds only in-frame ones; the method was immunoSEQ multiplex PCR. The sample carries about 64,000 clones, 80% to 95% recorded once. The specimen comprised peripheral blood, sampled 28 days after the second dose of the MenACWY control vaccine. The receptors derive from an adult who received the MenACWY meningococcal vaccine as a control.

The chain employs TRBV6-1 and TRBJ2-3; tentatively, D is TRBD1 or TRBD2 (6 bases each). The CDR3 spans 15 residues. The V and J ends lost 3 bases and 0 bases respectively, with 10 bases between them. Germline V gene sequence: CDR1 MNHNS, CDR2 SASEGT. The DNA for the CDR3 is TGTGCCAGCAGTGATAGAGGGGGGAGCACAGATACGCAGTATTTT. It specifies CASSDRGGSTDTQYF.

The chain is built from TRBV9 and TRBJ2-2; D ambiguous. The CDR3 covers 12 residues. The ends were cut back, 0 bases at V and 7 bases at J, with 4 bases in the middle. Germline assignment: CDR1 SGDLS and CDR2 YYNGEE. In nucleotides, the CDR3 is TGTGCCAGCAGCGTAGATGTCGGGGAGCTGTTTTTT. The encoded protein is CASSVDVGELFF.

The chain uses TRBV3-1 (or the pseudogene TRBV3-2) and TRBJ2-5; 8 nucleotides line up with TRBD2. Germline loops: CDR1 LGHDT, CDR2 YNNKEL (reference sequence). The CDR3 has 15 residues. Trimming took 0 bases from V and 3 from J; bases not matched to a gene: 3. The CDR3 sequence is CASSQDPREEETQYF. The CDR3, as DNA: TGTGCCAGCAGCCAAGATCCGCGGGAGGAAGAGACCCAGTACTTC.

A single count supports this clone. This sequence joins TRBV30 and TRBJ1-1; maybe TRBD1 (5 bases). The germline V gene encodes CDR1 GTSNPN and CDR2 SVGIG (reference sequence). V was shortened by 5 bases and J by 3 bases, with 16 bases between the two germline ends. This CDR3 has 14 residues. In DNA form, the CDR3 reads TGTGCCTGGGCTCCGGGACGACCTTACACTGAAGCTTTCTTT. Its protein product is CAWAPGRPYTEAFF.

J is TRBJ1-1 and V is TRBV7-9; no clear D gene. With 3 bases removed from V and 2 bases from J, the gap between germline ends came to 7 bases. The V gene's germline CDR1 is SEHNR and CDR2 FQNEAQ (reference sequence). The CDR3 runs to 13 residues. CDR3 residues: CASSFTENTEAFF. CDR3 DNA sequence: TGTGCCAGCAGCTTTACAGAAAACACTGAAGCTTTCTTT.

The chain carries TRBV9 and TRBJ1-3; maybe TRBD1 (6 bases). The V end was cut by 0 bases, the J end by 8 bases, with 27 bases between. Germline CDR1 is SGDLS and CDR2 is YYNGEE. The CDR3 length is 19 residues. CDR3 loop: CASSVVEWPITSGEDTIYF. The CDR3 DNA reads TGTGCCAGCAGCGTAGTAGAGTGGCCGATCACATCAGGGGAGGACACCATATATTTT.

This rearrangement joins TRBV5-1 to TRBJ1-2; unclear D gene. Germline V gene data show CDR1 as SGHRS and CDR2 as YFSETQ. V lost 4 bases, J lost 8 bases, and 15 bases lay in between. There are 13 residues in the CDR3. The CDR3 reads CASSRGGERGYTF. CDR3 nucleotide sequence: TGCGCCAGCAGCCGCGGTGGGGAAAGAGGCTACACCTTC.

A single count supports this clone. V and J are TRBV6-1 and TRBJ1-5, with a possible D match to TRBD1 (6 bases). CDR1 and CDR2 from the germline V gene are MNHNS and SASEGT. The CDR3 sequence is 17 residues long. The V and J ends lost 3 bases and 5 bases respectively, with 20 bases between them. The CDR3 here is CASSDPTGPRGDQPQHF. CDR3 bases: TGTGCCAGCAGTGACCCTACAGGGCCTCGAGGCGATCAGCCCCAGCATTTT.

This chain links TRBV7-9 with TRBJ1-1; 10 bases are a match to TRBD1. Germline V gene sequence: CDR1 SEHNR, CDR2 FQNEAQ (reference sequence). This CDR3 contains 14 residues. Trimming took 5 bases from V and 4 from J; bases not matched to a gene: 4. The CDR3 DNA reads as TGTGCCAGCAGCCCAAGACAGGGGGCCACTGAAGCTTTCTTT. Its translation: CASSPRQGATEAFF.

V gene TRBV7-9 combines with J gene TRBJ2-5, with no clear D. Trimming took off 4 bases at V and 2 bases at J, with 2 bases between the two ends. The CDR3 totals 11 residues. Germline lookup yields CDR1 SEHNR and CDR2 FQNEAQ (reference sequence). This chain's CDR3 is CASSSQETQYF. The DNA for the CDR3 is TGTGCCAGCAGCTCTCAAGAGACCCAGTACTTC. Using reference TRBV7-9 and TRBJ2-5 for the parts outside the CDR3, the full variable domain is DTGVSQNPRHKITKRGQNVTFRCDPISEHNRLYWYRQTLGQGPEFLTYFQNEAQLEKSRLLSDRFSAERPKGSFSTLEIQRTEQGDSAMYLCASSSQETQYFGPGTRLLVL.

V usage is TRBV19 and J usage is TRBJ2-3; 7 nucleotides align to TRBD1. The CDR3 contains 14 residues. CDR1 and CDR2 from the germline V gene are LNHDA and SQIVND (reference sequence). The V gene end was trimmed by 5 bases and the J gene end by 2 bases; junction bases not matched to a gene: 4. For the CDR3, the DNA is TGTGCCAGTAGTTCTACAGGGGCCACAGATACGCAGTATTTT. This codes for CASSSTGATDTQYF.

The gene calls are TRBV9 and TRBJ2-7; D tentatively fits TRBD1 or TRBD2 (5 bases each). The CDR3 contains 16 residues. Germline V gene data show CDR1 as SGDLS and CDR2 as YYNGEE. Trimming removed 0 bases at V and 2 bases at J, with 15 bases between. The chain's CDR3 is CASSVAGRQGAYEQYF. Written as DNA, the CDR3 is TGTGCCAGCAGCGTAGCTGGGCGTCAGGGAGCCTACGAGCAGTACTTC.

The chain is built from TRBV4-1 and TRBJ2-2; D gene unclear. The CDR3 is made up of 12 amino acids. The germline V gene has CDR1 MGHRA and CDR2 YSYEKL. V was cut by 2 bases and J by 9 bases, with 7 bases left in between. CDR3 residues: CASSQQTRELFF. CDR3 nucleotide sequence: TGCGCCAGCAGCCAACAAACGAGGGAGCTGTTTTTT.

This clone has only a few counts. This rearrangement joins TRBV13 to TRBJ2-2; 9 positions agree with TRBD1. With 5 bases clipped from V and 0 bases from J, the junction kept 4 bases outside the gene matches. This CDR3 is 16 amino acids long. Germline V gene sequence: CDR1 PRHDT, CDR2 FYEKMQ (reference sequence). In DNA form, the CDR3 reads TGTGCCAGCAGCCCGCGGACAGGGGCGAACACCGGGGAGCTGTTTTTT. This codes for CASSPRTGANTGELFF. Full variable domain (rest looked up from reference TRBV13 and TRBJ2-2): AAGVIQSPRHLIKEKRETATLKCYPIPRHDTVYWYQQGPGQDPQFLISFYEKMQSDKGSIPDRFSAQQFSDYHSELNMSSLELGDSALYFCASSPRTGANTGELFFGEGSRLTVL.

The rearrangement joins TRBV27 to TRBJ2-3, with D tentatively TRBD2 (5 bases). V was trimmed by 6 bases and J by 4 bases, leaving 17 bases between them. Germline CDR1 MNHEY, CDR2 SMNVEV (reference sequence). This CDR3 spans 15 amino acids. The CDR3 here is CASSILSGGADTQYF. The CDR3, as DNA: TGTGCCAGCAGCATACTAAGCGGAGGCGCAGATACGCAGTATTTT.

The genes are TRBV29-1 and TRBJ2-7; no firm D call. The CDR3 is 10 residues long. V was pared by 6 bases and J by 6 bases, with 9 bases between. The germline CDR1 and CDR2 sequences are SQVTM and ANQGSEA. The CDR3 loop reads CSVLSGEQYF. CDR3 DNA sequence: TGCAGCGTCCTATCCGGCGAGCAGTACTTC.

The genes are TRBV3-1 (or the pseudogene TRBV3-2) and TRBJ1-2, with no clear D. The germline V and J ends were trimmed by 4 bases and 7 bases, with 13 bases remaining between them. The CDR3 totals 13 residues. Germline V gene data show CDR1 as LGHDT and CDR2 as YNNKEL (reference sequence). CDR3 sequence (DNA): TGTGCCAGCAGCCGGCGGGGAGCGGGTGGCTACACCTTC. Its protein is CASSRRGAGGYTF.